These T cell receptor beta chains were read from a single sample in a study of T cell responses to AZD1222 COVID-19 vaccine. Libraries were prepared by immunoSEQ multiplex PCR; TCRdb keeps only in-frame clonotypes and omits some of them. This sample has some 150,000 clones; more than 80% occur once, and the top ten carry more than 2.5%. The sequenced sample was peripheral blood, obtained on day 0 of AZD1222 vaccination. The receptors come from an adult in good health. Both conserved end residues are part of each CDR3. The order of the fields is J gene, V gene, D gene, clone size, CDR3 protein, CDR3 DNA. The D gene is left open where the match is weak. Size is omitted from some rows. Given values are once, few, many or a class for expanded clones.

>TRBJ2-3|TRBV5-6|.|.
CASSFFGSSRTDTQYF
TGTGCCAGCAGCTTTTTCGGGAGTAGTAGGACAGATACGCAGTATTTT
>TRBJ2-5|TRBV27|TRBD2|.
CANVKTSGVFETQYF
TGTGCCAACGTTAAGACTAGCGGGGTATTTGAGACCCAGTACTTC
>TRBJ2-7|TRBV11-2|TRBD1|.
CASSLGTGTYEQYF
TGTGCCAGCAGCTTGGGGACAGGTACCTACGAGCAGTACTTC
>TRBJ2-3|TRBV5-8|TRBD1|once
CASSSGTGFMLTDTQYF
TGTGCCAGCAGCTCGGGGACAGGGTTTATGCTCACAGATACGCAGTATTTT
>TRBJ2-3|TRBV5-6|TRBD2|.
CASSLVAGVPTDTQYF
TGTGCCAGCAGCCTGGTAGCGGGAGTCCCGACAGATACGCAGTATTTT
>TRBJ2-7|TRBV2|.|.
CASSTFVLAYEQYF
TGTGCCAGCAGCACATTCGTGTTGGCCTACGAGCAGTACTTC
>TRBJ2-1|TRBV12-3/TRBV12-4|.|.
CASGTMQQFF
TGTGCCAGCGGCACCATGCAGCAGTTCTTC
>TRBJ2-3|TRBV7-2|TRBD2|.
CASSLALAGGPGDTQYF
TGTGCCAGCAGCTTAGCTCTAGCGGGAGGGCCGGGAGATACGCAGTATTTT
>TRBJ2-2|TRBV19|TRBD2|once
CASKGTTHTGELFF
TGTGCCAGTAAAGGGACTACCCACACCGGGGAGCTGTTTTTT
>TRBJ2-1|TRBV27|TRBD2|.
CASSFGGRGYNEQFF
TGTGCCAGCAGTTTTGGGGGGAGGGGCTACAATGAGCAGTTCTTC
>TRBJ1-1|TRBV7-9|TRBD1|.
CASSADRAWNTEAFF
TGTGCCAGCAGCGCGGACAGGGCGTGGAACACTGAAGCTTTCTTT
>TRBJ1-3|TRBV6-5|TRBD1|.
CASSYNSQGPIYF
TGTGCCAGCAGTTACAATTCACAGGGGCCCATATATTTT
>TRBJ1-1|TRBV7-3|.|.
CASSLSGRVGMNTEAFF
TGTGCCAGCAGCTTATCGGGCAGGGTGGGTATGAACACTGAAGCTTTCTTT
>TRBJ1-1|TRBV27|.|.
CASSLRGSTEAFF
TGTGCCAGCAGTTTGAGAGGGAGCACTGAAGCTTTCTTT
>TRBJ1-5|TRBV5-6|TRBD1|.
CASRMGTGGSNQPQHF
TGTGCCAGCAGGATGGGGACAGGGGGGAGCAATCAGCCCCAGCATTTT
>TRBJ1-2|TRBV27|.|medium-sized
CASSLNWASSGYTF
TGTGCCAGCAGTTTAAATTGGGCCTCCAGTGGCTACACCTTC
>TRBJ1-3|TRBV3-1/TRBV3-2|.|.
CASSQDINRVGNTIYF
TGTGCCAGCAGCCAAGATATTAACAGGGTTGGAAACACCATATATTTT
>TRBJ2-2|TRBV7-2|.|.
CASSLGETYISGELFF
TGTGCCAGCAGCTTGGGGGAGACTTATATTTCCGGGGAGCTGTTTTTT
>TRBJ2-7|TRBV7-2|TRBD1|.
CASSPAGTGPYEQYF
TGTGCCAGCAGCCCAGCTGGGACAGGACCCTACGAGCAGTACTTC
>TRBJ1-4|TRBV7-9|.|.
CASSAGDVKRNEKLFF
TGTGCCAGCAGCGCGGGGGACGTAAAAAGGAATGAAAAACTGTTTTTT
>TRBJ2-7|TRBV5-1|.|.
CASSLPSYEQYF
TGCGCCAGCAGCTTGCCTAGCTACGAGCAGTACTTC
>TRBJ2-3|TRBV7-3|TRBD2|.
CASSQGTSGSTDTQYF
TGTGCCAGCAGCCAGGGGACTAGCGGTAGCACAGATACGCAGTATTTT
>TRBJ2-7|TRBV10-3|.|once
CAISGRRGRDTAEEYF
TGTGCCATCAGTGGAAGGAGGGGAAGAGACACAGCTGAGGAGTACTTC
>TRBJ1-5|TRBV19|.|once
CASRTLGTNSNQPQHF
TGTGCCAGTCGGACCCTCGGGACAAATAGCAATCAGCCCCAGCATTTT
>TRBJ2-3|TRBV7-3|TRBD2|.
CASSLRLAGGPDTQYF
TGTGCCAGCAGCCTCAGACTAGCGGGAGGGCCTGATACGCAGTATTTT
>TRBJ2-5|TRBV4-1|TRBD2|medium-sized
CASSQDQTSGEETQYF
TGCGCCAGCAGCCAAGATCAGACTAGCGGAGAAGAGACCCAGTACTTC
>TRBJ1-1|TRBV6-2/TRBV6-3|.|few
CASSSGEVTEAFF
TGTGCCAGCAGCTCGGGCGAGGTCACTGAAGCTTTCTTT
>TRBJ1-2|TRBV28|.|.
CASSPRMGGAWGYTF
TGTGCCAGCAGCCCACGTATGGGGGGCGCGTGGGGCTACACCTTC
>TRBJ2-1|TRBV4-1|.|.
CASSPSGGWVNEQFF
TGCGCCAGCAGCCCTTCAGGTGGTTGGGTCAATGAGCAGTTCTTC
>TRBJ2-5|TRBV5-1|.|.
CASSLWGGSETQYF
TGCGCCAGCAGCTTGTGGGGGGGCTCGGAGACCCAGTACTTC
>TRBJ1-1|TRBV5-8|.|.
CASSLDGTNTEAFF
TGTGCCAGCAGCTTGGACGGAACGAACACTGAAGCTTTCTTT
>TRBJ2-1|TRBV7-2|.|.
CASSLASKMSSEQFF
TGTGCCAGCAGCTTAGCCTCCAAGATGTCATCTGAGCAGTTCTTC
>TRBJ2-7|TRBV11-1|TRBD1|.
CASSLQTGGLYF
TGTGCCAGCAGCTTACAGACAGGGGGCCTGTACTTC
>TRBJ2-2|TRBV5-4|.|.
CASSLAWREGPTNTGELFF
TGTGCCAGCAGCTTGGCCTGGCGCGAGGGACCGACGAACACCGGGGAGCTGTTTTTT
>TRBJ2-5|TRBV6-2/TRBV6-3|TRBD1|.
CASSYLSGTGQETQYF
TGTGCCAGCAGTTACCTCTCGGGGACAGGGCAAGAGACCCAGTACTTC
>TRBJ1-2|TRBV7-8|.|.
CASSLEQSYGYTF
TGTGCCAGCAGCTTAGAGCAGTCCTATGGCTACACCTTC
>TRBJ1-2|TRBV6-2/TRBV6-3|TRBD1|.
CASSWPGQGDYGYTF
TGTGCCAGCAGTTGGCCGGGACAGGGGGACTATGGCTACACCTTC
>TRBJ2-5|TRBV7-3|.|.
CASSPTYSQETQYF
TGTGCCAGCAGTCCGACTTACTCCCAGGAGACCCAGTACTTC
>TRBJ1-1|TRBV7-3|.|.
CASSPSKIPEAFF
TGTGCCAGCAGCCCCTCGAAGATCCCGGAAGCTTTCTTT
>TRBJ1-1|TRBV13|.|.
CASSFTGIGEAFF
TGTGCCAGCAGCTTTACAGGAATAGGTGAAGCTTTCTTT
>TRBJ2-7|TRBV18|TRBD1|.
CASSPGQGIEQYF
TGTGCCAGCTCCCCGGGACAGGGGATCGAGCAGTACTTC
>TRBJ1-1|TRBV28|.|.
CATQVAGTEAFF
TGTGCCACCCAAGTGGCGGGGACTGAAGCTTTCTTT
>TRBJ2-2|TRBV5-1|.|few
CASSLVAGPNTGELFF
TGCGCCAGCAGCTTGGTGGCCGGTCCGAACACCGGGGAGCTGTTTTTT
>TRBJ2-4|TRBV6-2/TRBV6-3|.|.
CASSFHLALLAKNIQYF
TGTGCCAGCAGTTTCCATCTAGCGCTACTAGCCAAAAACATTCAGTACTTC
>TRBJ2-1|TRBV15|TRBD1|.
CATSTVPWTGSNEQFF
TGTGCCACCAGCACGGTGCCCTGGACAGGGAGTAATGAGCAGTTCTTC
>TRBJ1-2|TRBV29-1|.|.
CSVEGGTLNYGYTF
TGCAGCGTTGAAGGGGGGACCCTTAACTATGGCTACACCTTC
>TRBJ2-1|TRBV19|TRBD2|.
CASSEGLAGRYREQFF
TGTGCCAGTAGTGAGGGACTAGCGGGACGATATCGGGAGCAGTTCTTC
>TRBJ2-7|TRBV4-3|TRBD1|once
CASSQDGQGQGHYEQYF
TGCGCCAGCAGCCAAGATGGGCAGGGACAGGGGCACTACGAGCAGTACTTC
>TRBJ2-3|TRBV3-1/TRBV3-2|.|.
CASSQVRTGLPPDTQYF
TGTGCCAGCAGCCAAGTCAGGACCGGGCTGCCCCCGGATACGCAGTATTTT
>TRBJ2-1|TRBV5-1|.|.
CASSLDRARGYNEQFF
TGCGCCAGCAGCTTGGACAGGGCTAGGGGTTACAATGAGCAGTTCTTC
>TRBJ2-3|TRBV6-4|TRBD2|once
CASSDSSGAPTDTQYF
TGTGCCAGCAGTGACTCCAGCGGGGCCCCCACAGATACGCAGTATTTT
>TRBJ2-2|TRBV5-4|.|few
CASSLDLLGELFF
TGTGCCAGCAGCTTGGATTTGCTCGGGGAGCTGTTTTTT
>TRBJ1-6|TRBV13|.|.
CASSLREVSPLHF
TGTGCCAGCAGCTTACGGGAGGTTTCACCCCTCCACTTT
>TRBJ1-1|TRBV4-1|.|.
CASSQDDLNTEAFF
TGCGCCAGCAGCCAAGACGATCTGAACACTGAAGCTTTCTTT
>TRBJ2-5|TRBV2|.|.
CASSPDRIQETQYF
TGTGCCAGCAGTCCTGACAGGATCCAAGAGACCCAGTACTTC